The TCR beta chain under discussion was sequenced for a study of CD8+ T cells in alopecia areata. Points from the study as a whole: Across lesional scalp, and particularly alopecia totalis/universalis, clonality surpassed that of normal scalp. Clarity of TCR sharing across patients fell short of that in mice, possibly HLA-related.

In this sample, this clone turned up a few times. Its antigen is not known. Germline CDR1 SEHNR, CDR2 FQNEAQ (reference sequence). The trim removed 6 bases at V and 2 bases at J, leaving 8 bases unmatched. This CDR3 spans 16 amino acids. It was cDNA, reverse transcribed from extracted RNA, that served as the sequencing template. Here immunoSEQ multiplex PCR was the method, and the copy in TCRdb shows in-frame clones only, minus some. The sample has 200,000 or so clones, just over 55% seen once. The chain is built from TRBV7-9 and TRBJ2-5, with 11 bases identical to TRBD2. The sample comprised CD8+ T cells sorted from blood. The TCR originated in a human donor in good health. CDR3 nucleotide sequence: TGTGCCAGCAGACCAACTAGCGGGGGACCTCAAGAGACCCAGTACTTC. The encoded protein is CASRPTSGGPQETQYF. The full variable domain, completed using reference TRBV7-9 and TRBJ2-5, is DTGVSQNPRHKITKRGQNVTFRCDPISEHNRLYWYRQTLGQGPEFLTYFQNEAQLEKSRLLSDRFSAERPKGSFSTLEIQRTEQGDSAMYLCASRPTSGGPQETQYFGPGTRLLVL.